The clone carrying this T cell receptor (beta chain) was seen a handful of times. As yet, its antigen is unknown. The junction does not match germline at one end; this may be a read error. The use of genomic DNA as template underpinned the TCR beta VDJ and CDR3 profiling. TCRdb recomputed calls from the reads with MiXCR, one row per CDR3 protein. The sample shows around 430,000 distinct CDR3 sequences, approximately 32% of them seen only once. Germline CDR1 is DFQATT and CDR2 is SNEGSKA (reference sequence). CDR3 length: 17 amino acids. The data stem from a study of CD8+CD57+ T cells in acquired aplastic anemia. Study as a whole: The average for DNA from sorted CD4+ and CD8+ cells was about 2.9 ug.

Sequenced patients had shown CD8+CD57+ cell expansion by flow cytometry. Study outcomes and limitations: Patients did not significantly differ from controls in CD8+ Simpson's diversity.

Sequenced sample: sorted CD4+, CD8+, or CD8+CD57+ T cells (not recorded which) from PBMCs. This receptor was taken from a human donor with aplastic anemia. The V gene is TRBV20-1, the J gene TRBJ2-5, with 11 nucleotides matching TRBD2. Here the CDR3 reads CSARDRRLAGGRETQYF. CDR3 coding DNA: TGCAGTGCAAGAGACCGGAGATTAGCGGGAGGGCGAGAGACCCAGTACTTC.